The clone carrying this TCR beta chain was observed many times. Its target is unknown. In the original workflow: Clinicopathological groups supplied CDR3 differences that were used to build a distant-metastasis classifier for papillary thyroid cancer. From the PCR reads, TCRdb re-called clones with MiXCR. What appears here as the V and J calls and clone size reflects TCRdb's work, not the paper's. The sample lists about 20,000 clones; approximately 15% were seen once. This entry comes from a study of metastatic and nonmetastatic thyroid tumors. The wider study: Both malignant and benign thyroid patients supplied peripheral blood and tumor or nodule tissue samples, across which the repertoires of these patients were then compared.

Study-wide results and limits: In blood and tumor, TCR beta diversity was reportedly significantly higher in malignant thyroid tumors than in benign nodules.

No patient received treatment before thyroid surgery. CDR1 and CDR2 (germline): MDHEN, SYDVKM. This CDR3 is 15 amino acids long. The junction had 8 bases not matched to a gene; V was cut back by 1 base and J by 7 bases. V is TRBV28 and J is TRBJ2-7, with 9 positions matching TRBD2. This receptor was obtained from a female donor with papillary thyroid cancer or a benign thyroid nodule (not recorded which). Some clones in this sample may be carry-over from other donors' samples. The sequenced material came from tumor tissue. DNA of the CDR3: TGTGCCAGCAGTTTATTTGGCGGGAGGGTAGGAGAGCAGTACTTC. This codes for CASSLFGGRVGEQYF.